This T cell receptor beta chain was sequenced during a study of shared clonotypes between healthy human individuals. About the study: A few men and a couple of women, aged 18 to 49, were donors. Overall study results and limits: As a rule, naive subsets had a larger estimated richness than memory subsets.

The CDR3 length is 13 residues. Sequencing was performed with immunoSEQ multiplex PCR; in TCRdb, only in-frame clones are kept and a portion is missing. The table includes 1.5 million to 1.9 million clones, approximately 98% detected once. This clone was observed once. Its antigen remains unknown. The sample consisted of naive CD4+ T cells sorted from blood. Subset specified: CD45RA+ positively selected. This rearrangement joins TRBV21-1 to TRBJ2-7; TRBD1 is taken as the D call from the table, unchecked against the DNA. TRBV21-1 is a known pseudogene. The sequence derives from a man younger than 40 in good health. The CDR3 sequence is CAALTQGLGEQYF. The CDR3 coding sequence is TGTGCCGCCCTGACACAGGGGTTGGGCGAGCAGTACTTC.